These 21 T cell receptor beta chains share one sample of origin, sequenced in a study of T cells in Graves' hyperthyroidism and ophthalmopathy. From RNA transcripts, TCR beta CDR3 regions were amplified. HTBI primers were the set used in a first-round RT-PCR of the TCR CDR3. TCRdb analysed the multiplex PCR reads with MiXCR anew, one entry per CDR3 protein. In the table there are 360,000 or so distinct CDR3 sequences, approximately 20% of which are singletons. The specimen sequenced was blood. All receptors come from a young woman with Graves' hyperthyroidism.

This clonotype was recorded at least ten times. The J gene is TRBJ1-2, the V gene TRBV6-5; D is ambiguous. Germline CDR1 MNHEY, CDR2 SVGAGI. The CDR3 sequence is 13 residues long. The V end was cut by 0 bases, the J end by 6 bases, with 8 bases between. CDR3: CASSYSGSDGYTF. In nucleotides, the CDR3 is TGTGCCAGCAGTTACTCAGGGAGCGATGGCTACACCTTC.

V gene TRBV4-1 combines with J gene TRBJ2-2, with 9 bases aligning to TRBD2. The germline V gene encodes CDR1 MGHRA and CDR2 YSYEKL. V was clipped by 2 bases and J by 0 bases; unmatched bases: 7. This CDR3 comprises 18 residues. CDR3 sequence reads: CASSQSRERGANTGELFF. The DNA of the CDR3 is TGCGCCAGCAGCCAATCTCGTGAGCGGGGGGCGAACACCGGGGAGCTGTTTTTT.

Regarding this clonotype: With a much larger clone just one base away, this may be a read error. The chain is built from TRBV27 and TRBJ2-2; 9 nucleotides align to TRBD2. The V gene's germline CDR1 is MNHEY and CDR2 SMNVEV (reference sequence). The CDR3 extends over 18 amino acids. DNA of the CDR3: TGTGCCAGCAGTCCCCTCCTAGGACTAGCGTCGAACAGCGGGGAGCTGTTTTTT. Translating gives CASSPLLGLASNSGELFF.

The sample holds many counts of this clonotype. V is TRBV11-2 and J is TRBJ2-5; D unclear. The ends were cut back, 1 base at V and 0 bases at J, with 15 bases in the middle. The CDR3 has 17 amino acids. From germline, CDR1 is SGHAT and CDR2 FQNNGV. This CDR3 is CASSLGLVRYYQETQYF. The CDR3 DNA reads TGTGCCAGCAGCTTAGGATTGGTCAGGTACTACCAAGAGACCCAGTACTTC.

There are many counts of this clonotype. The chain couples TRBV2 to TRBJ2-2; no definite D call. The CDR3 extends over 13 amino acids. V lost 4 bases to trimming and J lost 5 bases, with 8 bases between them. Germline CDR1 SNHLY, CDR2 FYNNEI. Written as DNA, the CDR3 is TGTGCCAGCAGTGTCAGGCCTACCGGGGAGCTGTTTTTT. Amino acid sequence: CASSVRPTGELFF.

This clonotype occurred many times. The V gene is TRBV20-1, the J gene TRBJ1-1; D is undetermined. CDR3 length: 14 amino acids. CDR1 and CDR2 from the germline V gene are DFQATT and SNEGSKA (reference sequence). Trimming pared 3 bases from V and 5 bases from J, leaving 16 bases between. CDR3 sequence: CSASPGGLGTEAFF. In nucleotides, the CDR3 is TGCAGTGCTAGCCCCGGAGGGCTAGGGACTGAAGCTTTCTTT.

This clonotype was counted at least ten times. CDR3 residues: CSANLGGRSYEQYF. CDR3 coding DNA: TGCAGTGCTAATCTTGGGGGGAGAAGTTACGAGCAGTACTTC. This chain links TRBV20-1 with TRBJ2-7, with a possible D match to TRBD2 (6 bases). Per germline, CDR1 DFQATT and CDR2 SNEGSKA (reference sequence). The CDR3 totals 14 residues. V was pared by 4 bases and J by 4 bases, with 17 bases between.

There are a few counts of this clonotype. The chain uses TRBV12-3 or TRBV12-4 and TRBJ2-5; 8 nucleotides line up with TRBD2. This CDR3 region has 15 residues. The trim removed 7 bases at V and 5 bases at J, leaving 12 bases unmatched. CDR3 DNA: TGTGCCAGCACCAAAGGCCGGGGGGGCGCGGAGACCCAGTACTTC. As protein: CASTKGRGGAETQYF.

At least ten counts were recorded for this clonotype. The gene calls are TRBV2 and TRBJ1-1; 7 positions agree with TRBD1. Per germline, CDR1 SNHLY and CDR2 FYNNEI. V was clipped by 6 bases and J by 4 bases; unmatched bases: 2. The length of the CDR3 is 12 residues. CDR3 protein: CASRDRVTEAFF. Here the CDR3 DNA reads TGTGCCAGCAGAGACAGGGTCACTGAAGCTTTCTTT.

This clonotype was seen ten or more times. The CDR3 loop reads CASGGGYVFTEAFF. CDR3 in DNA: TGTGCCAGCGGAGGGGGCTACGTTTTCACTGAAGCTTTCTTT. This chain connects TRBV28 to TRBJ1-1; 7 nucleotides match TRBD1. The CDR3 sequence is 14 residues long. Per the germline V gene, CDR1 is MDHEN and CDR2 is SYDVKM. Trimming cost V 8 bases and J 4 bases; bases outside gene matches: 10.

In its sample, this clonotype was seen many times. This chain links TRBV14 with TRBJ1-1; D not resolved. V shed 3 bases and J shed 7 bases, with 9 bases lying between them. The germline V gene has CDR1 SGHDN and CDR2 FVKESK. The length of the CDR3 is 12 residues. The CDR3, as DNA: TGTGCCAGCAGCCAGGGCCTGGGTGAAGCTTTCTTT. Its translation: CASSQGLGEAFF.

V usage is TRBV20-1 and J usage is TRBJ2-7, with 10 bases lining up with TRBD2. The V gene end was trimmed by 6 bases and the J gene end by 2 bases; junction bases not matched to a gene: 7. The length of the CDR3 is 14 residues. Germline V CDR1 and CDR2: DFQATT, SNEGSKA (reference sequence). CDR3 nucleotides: TGCAGTGCGACTCTTAGCGGGAGGCCCTACGAGCAGTACTTC. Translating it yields CSATLSGRPYEQYF.

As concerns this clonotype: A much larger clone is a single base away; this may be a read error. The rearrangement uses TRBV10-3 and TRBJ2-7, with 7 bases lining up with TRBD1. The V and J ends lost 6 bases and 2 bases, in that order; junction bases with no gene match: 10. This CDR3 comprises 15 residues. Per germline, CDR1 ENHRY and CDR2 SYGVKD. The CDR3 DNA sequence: TGTGCCATCAGGGGACAGTCGGGGTATCCCTACGAGCAGTACGTC. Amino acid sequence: CAIRGQSGYPYEQYV.

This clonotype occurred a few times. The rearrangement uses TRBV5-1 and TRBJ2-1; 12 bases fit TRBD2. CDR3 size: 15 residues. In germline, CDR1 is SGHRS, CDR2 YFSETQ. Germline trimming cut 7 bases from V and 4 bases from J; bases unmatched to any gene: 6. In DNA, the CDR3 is TGCGCCAGCGTGCTAGGACTAGCGGGGTACAATGAGCAGTTCTTC. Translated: CASVLGLAGYNEQFF.

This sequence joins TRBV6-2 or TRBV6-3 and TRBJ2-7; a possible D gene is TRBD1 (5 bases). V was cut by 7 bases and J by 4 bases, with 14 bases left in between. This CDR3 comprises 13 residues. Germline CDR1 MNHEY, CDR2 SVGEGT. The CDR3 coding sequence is TGTGCCAGCACCCGGACACCCAGATACGAGCAGTACTTC. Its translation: CASTRTPRYEQYF.

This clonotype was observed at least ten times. CDR3 coding DNA: TGCAGCGTTGAACCGGGTGGGGAAGAGGGCTACACCTTC. Translated, it gives CSVEPGGEEGYTF. The chain is built from TRBV29-1 and TRBJ1-2, with D hard to call. The V and J ends lost 2 bases and 8 bases respectively, with 15 bases between them. The CDR3 is 13 amino acids. Germline loops: CDR1 SQVTM, CDR2 ANQGSEA. The variable domain in full, with the rest retrieved from reference TRBV29-1 and TRBJ1-2, is SAVISQKPSRDICQRGTSLTIQCQVDSQVTMMFWYRQQPGQSLTLIATANQGSEATYESGFVIDKFPISRPNLTFSTLTVSNMSPEDSSIYLCSVEPGGEEGYTFGSGTRLTVV.

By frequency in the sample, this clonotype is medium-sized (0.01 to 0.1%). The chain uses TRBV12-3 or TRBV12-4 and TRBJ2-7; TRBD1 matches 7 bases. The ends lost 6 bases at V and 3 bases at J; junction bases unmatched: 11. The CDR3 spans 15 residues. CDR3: CASSPRGQGVYEQYF. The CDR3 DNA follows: TGTGCCAGCAGCCCACGTGGCCAGGGGGTCTACGAGCAGTACTTC.

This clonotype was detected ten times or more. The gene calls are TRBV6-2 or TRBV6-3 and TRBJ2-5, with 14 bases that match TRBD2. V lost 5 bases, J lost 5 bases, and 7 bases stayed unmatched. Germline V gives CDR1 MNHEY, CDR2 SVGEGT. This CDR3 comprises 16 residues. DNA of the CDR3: TGTGCCAGCAGTCTCCGACTAGCGGGGGGGCGTGAGACCCAGTACTTC. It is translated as CASSLRLAGGRETQYF.

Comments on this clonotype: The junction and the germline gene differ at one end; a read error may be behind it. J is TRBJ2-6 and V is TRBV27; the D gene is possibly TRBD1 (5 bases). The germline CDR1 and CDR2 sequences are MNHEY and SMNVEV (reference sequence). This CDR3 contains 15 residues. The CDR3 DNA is TGTGCCAGCAGTACCGATGGGGTAGGGGCCAACGTTCTGACTTTC. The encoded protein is CASSTDGVGANVLTF. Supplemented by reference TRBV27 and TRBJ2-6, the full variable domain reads EAQVTQNPRYLITVTGKKLTVTCSQNMNHEYMSWYRQDPGLGLRQIYYSMNVEVTDKGDVPEGYKVSRKEKRNFPLILESPSPNQTSLYFCASSTDGVGANVLTFGAGSRLTVL.

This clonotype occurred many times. As DNA, the CDR3 is TGTGCCAGCAGTTACATTCAGAACACTGAAGCTTTCTTT. Translated, it gives CASSYIQNTEAFF. The rearrangement uses TRBV6-5 and TRBJ1-1, with D unclear. The CDR3 runs to 13 residues. The V gene's germline CDR1 is MNHEY and CDR2 SVGAGI. V was clipped by 2 bases and J by 1 base, with 5 bases between them.

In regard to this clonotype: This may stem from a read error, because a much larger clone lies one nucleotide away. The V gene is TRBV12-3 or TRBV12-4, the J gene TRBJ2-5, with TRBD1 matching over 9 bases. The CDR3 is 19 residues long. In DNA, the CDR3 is TGTGCCAGCAGTCAAAACAGGGGGCGCTTTGAGTGGGCCCTAGAGACCCGGTACTTC. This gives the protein CASSQNRGRFEWALETRYF.